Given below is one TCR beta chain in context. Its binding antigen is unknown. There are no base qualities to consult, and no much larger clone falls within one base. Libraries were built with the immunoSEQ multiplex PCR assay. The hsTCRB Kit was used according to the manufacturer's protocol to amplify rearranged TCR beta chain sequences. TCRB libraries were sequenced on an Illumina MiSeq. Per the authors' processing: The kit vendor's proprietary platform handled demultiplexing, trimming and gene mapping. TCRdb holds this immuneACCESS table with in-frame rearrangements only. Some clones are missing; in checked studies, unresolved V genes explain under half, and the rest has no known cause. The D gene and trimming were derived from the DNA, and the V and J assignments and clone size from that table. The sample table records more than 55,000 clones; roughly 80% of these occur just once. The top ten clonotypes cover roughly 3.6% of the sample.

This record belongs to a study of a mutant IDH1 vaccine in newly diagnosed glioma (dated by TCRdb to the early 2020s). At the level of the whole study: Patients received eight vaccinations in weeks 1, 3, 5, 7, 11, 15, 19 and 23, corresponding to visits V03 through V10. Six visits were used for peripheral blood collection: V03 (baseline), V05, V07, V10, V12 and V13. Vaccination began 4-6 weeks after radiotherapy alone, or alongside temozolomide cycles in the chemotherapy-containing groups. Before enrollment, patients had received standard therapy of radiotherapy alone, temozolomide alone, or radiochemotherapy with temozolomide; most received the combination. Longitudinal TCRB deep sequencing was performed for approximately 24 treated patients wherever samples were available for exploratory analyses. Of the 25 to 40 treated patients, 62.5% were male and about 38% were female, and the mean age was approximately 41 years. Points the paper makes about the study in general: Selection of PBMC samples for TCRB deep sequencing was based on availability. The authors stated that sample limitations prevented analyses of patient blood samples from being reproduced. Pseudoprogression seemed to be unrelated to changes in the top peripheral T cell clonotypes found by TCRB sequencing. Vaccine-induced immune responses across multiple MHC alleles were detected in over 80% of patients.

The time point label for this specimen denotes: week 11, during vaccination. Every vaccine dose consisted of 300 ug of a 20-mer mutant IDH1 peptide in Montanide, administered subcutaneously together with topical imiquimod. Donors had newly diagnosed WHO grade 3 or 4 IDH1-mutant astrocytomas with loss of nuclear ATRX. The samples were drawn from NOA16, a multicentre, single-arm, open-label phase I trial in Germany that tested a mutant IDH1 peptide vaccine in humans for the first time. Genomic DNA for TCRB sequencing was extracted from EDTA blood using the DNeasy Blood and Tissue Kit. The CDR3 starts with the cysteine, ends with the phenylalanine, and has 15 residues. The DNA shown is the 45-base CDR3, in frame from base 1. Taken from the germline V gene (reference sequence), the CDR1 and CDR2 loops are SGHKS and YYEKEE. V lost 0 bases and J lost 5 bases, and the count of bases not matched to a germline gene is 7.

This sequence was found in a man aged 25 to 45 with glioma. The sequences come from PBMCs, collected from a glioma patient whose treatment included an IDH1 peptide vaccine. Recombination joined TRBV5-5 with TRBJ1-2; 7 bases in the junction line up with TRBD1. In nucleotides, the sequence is TGTGCCAGCAGCTTGGGACAGGGATTGATTTATGGCTACACCTTC. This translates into CASSLGQGLIYGYTF.